The clone carrying this TCR beta chain was counted at least ten times. Its specificity is not known. Time point defined: pre-sensitization, week 0. Treatment defined: therapeutic diphenylcyclopropenone sensitization with weekly scalp DPC. The CDR3 has 15 residues. CDR1 and CDR2 from the germline V gene are SGDLS and YYNGEE. V was trimmed by 3 bases and J by 5 bases, leaving 14 bases between them. The source of the sample is a study of human T cells and chemical hapten exposure. Across the study: The patch tests put 0.01% DPC on the skin of the upper back and were read 6 days later. Alopecia areata, totalis or universalis affected patients, mainly female. Study outcomes and limitations: The number of TCRs over 1 in 1000 frequency stayed unchanged after DPC.

TCRdb reprocessed the RACE reads via MiXCR and lists one record per CDR3 protein. The sample contains some 70,000 distinct CDR3 sequences, approximately 11% of which appear only once. The sample here was whole blood, taken in connection with sensitization to the hapten diphenylcyclopropenone (DPC). This rearrangement joins TRBV9 to TRBJ2-2; tentatively, D is TRBD2 (6 bases). The sequence was collected from a woman aged 45-65 years with alopecia areata. Some clones in this sample may be carry-over from other donors' samples. CDR3 DNA sequence: TGTGCCAGCAGCGGGGCGCAAGGGAGGACCGGGGAGCTGTTTTTT. Translating gives CASSGAQGRTGELFF. Filled out from reference TRBV9 and TRBJ2-2, the complete variable domain reads DSGVTQTPKHLITATGQRVTLRCSPRSGDLSVYWYQQSLDQGLQFLIQYYNGEERAKGNILERFSAQQFPDLHSELNLSSLELGDSALYFCASSGAQGRTGELFFGEGSRLTVL.